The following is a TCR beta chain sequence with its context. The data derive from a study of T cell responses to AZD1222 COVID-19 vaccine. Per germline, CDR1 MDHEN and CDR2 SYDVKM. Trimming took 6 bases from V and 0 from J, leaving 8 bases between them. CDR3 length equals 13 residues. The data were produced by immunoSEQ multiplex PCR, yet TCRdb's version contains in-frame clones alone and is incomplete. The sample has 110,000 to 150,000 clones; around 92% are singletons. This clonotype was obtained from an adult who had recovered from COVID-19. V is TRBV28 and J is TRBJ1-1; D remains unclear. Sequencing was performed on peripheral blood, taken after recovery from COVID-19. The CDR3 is CASSVQMNTEAFF. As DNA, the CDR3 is TGTGCCAGCAGCGTGCAAATGAACACTGAAGCTTTCTTT.